Following are 4 T cell receptor beta chains from one sample sequenced in a study of blood T cell repertoires in COVID-19. The protocol was immunoSEQ multiplex PCR, while the TCRdb copy is restricted to in-frame clones and leaves out a portion. The sample carries tens of thousands of clones, less than 90% recorded once. Material: peripheral blood. The receptors shown here come from a man in his 60s with acute or convalescent COVID-19.

This clone was observed a single time. This chain joins TRBV6-6 and TRBJ2-1, with 16 bases matching TRBD2. Germline CDR1 and CDR2: MNHNY and SVGAGI (reference sequence). The CDR3 runs 20 residues. V dropped 6 bases and J dropped 8; count of bases not matched to a gene: 19. The CDR3 reads CASSAGTSGRARLFRDEQFF. The CDR3 region has the DNA TGTGCCAGCAGCGCCGGGACTAGCGGGAGGGCCAGGCTCTTCCGCGATGAGCAGTTCTTC.

The chain joins TRBV9 to TRBJ2-1; TRBD2 agrees at 7 bases. Germline CDR1 and CDR2: SGDLS and YYNGEE. V shed 4 bases and J 7 bases; nucleotides not matched to a gene: 11. CDR3 length equals 15 residues. CDR3 residues: CASSTHSGTTNEQFF. The DNA of the CDR3 is TGTGCCAGCAGCACCCACTCCGGGACTACAAATGAGCAGTTCTTC.

The chain joins TRBV2 to TRBJ1-5; a possible D gene is TRBD1 (5 bases). The CDR3 consists of 15 residues. The V gene's germline CDR1 is SNHLY and CDR2 FYNNEI. V lost 3 bases, J lost 0 bases, and 9 bases lay in between. The CDR3 sequence: CASSEGGNSNQPQHF. CDR3 coding DNA: TGTGCCAGCAGTGAGGGGGGGAATAGCAATCAGCCCCAGCATTTT.

This clone came up a few times. The rearrangement links TRBV28 to TRBJ1-2; TRBD1 might be the D (5 bases). The CDR3 consists of 15 residues. Germline V CDR1 and CDR2: MDHEN, SYDVKM. V gave up 2 bases and J gave up 4 bases, with 14 bases separating them. The CDR3 coding sequence is TGTGCCAGCAGTTTACCGACCGGACAATCCTATGGCTACACCTTC. Amino acid sequence: CASSLPTGQSYGYTF.